A selection of T cell receptor beta chains follows, all from one sample in a study of siplizumab effects on memory and regulatory T cells. The protocol was immunoSEQ multiplex PCR, while the TCRdb copy is restricted to in-frame clones and leaves out a portion. Of tens of thousands of clones listed, approximately 97% are singletons. Sequences were obtained from naive CD8+ T cells sorted from blood. These receptors originate from a human donor in good health. Each CDR3 is given without its conserved first and last residue. Fields, in order: V gene, J gene, CDR3 protein.

TRBV27	TRBJ2-1	ASSPAPRLAGTNEQF
TRBV14	TRBJ2-1	ASSLRGLEQF
TRBV7-9	TRBJ2-7	ASSFSSYEQY
TRBV19	TRBJ2-7	ASSWGQRGSYEQY
TRBV11-2	TRBJ2-1	ASRNLRESYNEQF
TRBV6-5	TRBJ1-6	ASSYGTYNSPLH
TRBV14	TRBJ2-1	ASRYRGEQF
TRBV6-5	TRBJ1-1	ASSSGTGELEAF
TRBV9	TRBJ2-1	ASSVVGEQF
TRBV25-1	TRBJ2-2	ATEQGAGELF
TRBV27	TRBJ2-7	ASRAVVGPGGYEQY
TRBV4-1	TRBJ2-7	ASSLVLAGGSDEQY
TRBV6-5	TRBJ2-5	ASNSPLQTQY
TRBV4-2	TRBJ2-7	ASSQENRQAYEQY
TRBV6-5	TRBJ2-2	ASSPGVSTGELF
TRBV27	TRBJ2-3	ASSSRLAGGTDTQY